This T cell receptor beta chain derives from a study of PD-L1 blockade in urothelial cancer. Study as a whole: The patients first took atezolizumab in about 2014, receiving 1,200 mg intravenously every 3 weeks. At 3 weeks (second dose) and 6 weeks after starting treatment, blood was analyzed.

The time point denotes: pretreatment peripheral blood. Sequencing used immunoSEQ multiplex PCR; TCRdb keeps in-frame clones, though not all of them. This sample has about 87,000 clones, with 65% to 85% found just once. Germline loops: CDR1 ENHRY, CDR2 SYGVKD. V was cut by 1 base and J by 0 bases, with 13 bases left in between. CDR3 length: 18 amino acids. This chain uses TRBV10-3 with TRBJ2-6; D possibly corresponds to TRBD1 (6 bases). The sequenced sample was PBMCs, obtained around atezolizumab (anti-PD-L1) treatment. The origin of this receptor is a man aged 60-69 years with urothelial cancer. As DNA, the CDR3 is TGTGCCATCAGTGAGTTGCCAGGGGCTAGCTCTGGGGCCAACGTCCTGACTTTC. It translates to CAISELPGASSGANVLTF.